This T cell receptor (beta chain) was sequenced during a study of OX40 agonist ivuxolimab in advanced cancers. Losses at the gene ends were 5 bases for V and 5 bases for J; bases not matched to a gene: 7. From germline, CDR1 is SNHLY and CDR2 FYNNEI. This CDR3 region has 15 residues. As regards this clone: The antigen is undetermined.

Here immunoSEQ multiplex PCR was the method, and the copy in TCRdb shows in-frame clones only, minus some. The sample has 90,000 to 100,000 clones, around 91% seen once. Study outcomes and limitations: Researchers report that CD8+ T cells had, on average, more expanded clones than CD4+. Antigen specificity of clonally expanded peripheral T cells was not established.

The source of this sequence is an adult with an advanced solid tumor such as melanoma, head and neck, liver or kidney cancer. Specimen: CD4+ or CD8+ T cells sorted from blood, collected in a trial of the OX40 agonist ivuxolimab. The chain carries TRBV2 and TRBJ2-5, with 11 bases fitting TRBD2. For the CDR3, the DNA is TGTGCCAGCAGTAATAGCGGGAGGGTTGGCGAGACCCAGTACTTC. Amino acids: CASSNSGRVGETQYF.